A selection of T cell receptor beta chains follows, all from one sample in a study of patients and donors after allogeneic stem cell transplantation. One entry per CDR3 protein results from TCRdb running MiXCR on the RT-PCR reads. The table has 150,000 to 200,000 distinct CDR3 sequences, about 29% seen once; the top ten hold approximately 3%. The sequenced sample was blood, either unsorted or a sorted T cell fraction (not recorded which). The receptors were gathered from a human donor who was either an allogeneic HSCT recipient or a stem cell or donor lymphocyte infusion donor (not recorded which). It is not recorded whose cells these are; they may come from a transplant donor. Each CDR3 is given without its conserved first and last residue.

v_call: TRBV12-3/TRBV12-4; cdr3_aa: ASSTFTASYEQY
v_call: TRBV5-1; cdr3_aa: ASSLTGAYDTGELF
v_call: TRBV5-1; cdr3_aa: ASSLVRPSMGNEQF
v_call: TRBV28; cdr3_aa: ASSLSGQGLGNEQF
v_call: TRBV15; cdr3_aa: ATSREPATRGETQY
v_call: TRBV18; cdr3_aa: ASSPGPGASSGNTIY
v_call: TRBV7-6; cdr3_aa: ASSLATDSNTGELF
v_call: TRBV5-1; cdr3_aa: ASSLVGLGVSPLH
v_call: TRBV15; cdr3_aa: ATSRDRAKNIQY
v_call: TRBV20-1; cdr3_aa: SADRDNTEAF
v_call: TRBV12-3/TRBV12-4; cdr3_aa: ASSIQGLFVYSNQPQH
v_call: TRBV4-3; cdr3_aa: ASSQDPTSGSQETQY
v_call: TRBV6-5; cdr3_aa: ASTNKGIEAF
v_call: TRBV7-9; cdr3_aa: ASSFGGGGANVLT
v_call: TRBV29-1; cdr3_aa: SVGESYEQY
v_call: TRBV18; cdr3_aa: ASSPTVQNQPQH
v_call: TRBV5-1; cdr3_aa: ASSWGQGAPNTEAF
v_call: TRBV12-3/TRBV12-4; cdr3_aa: ASIDPTSGRAPDTQY
v_call: TRBV28; cdr3_aa: ASSSPGTGKYEQY
v_call: TRBV5-6; cdr3_aa: ASSQGLAGVYTDTQY
v_call: TRBV2; cdr3_aa: ASSPENTEAF
v_call: TRBV7-2; cdr3_aa: ASSRTYYSNQPQH
v_call: TRBV3-1; cdr3_aa: ASSQPGLAGGPHEQF
v_call: TRBV20-1; cdr3_aa: SARSALTAEKLF
v_call: TRBV6-2/TRBV6-3; cdr3_aa: ASSYWGQFSYEQY
v_call: TRBV12-3/TRBV12-4; cdr3_aa: ATTAGEKLF
v_call: TRBV20-1; cdr3_aa: SASPGQGVWSPLH
v_call: TRBV5-1; cdr3_aa: ASRPDIHSNQPQH
v_call: TRBV30; cdr3_aa: AWSFLAGAFEQF
v_call: TRBV12-3/TRBV12-4; cdr3_aa: ASSIYKAVNYGYT
v_call: TRBV3-1; cdr3_aa: ASSQGIRSYEQY
v_call: TRBV5-1; cdr3_aa: ASSLWPRGDTEAF
v_call: TRBV15; cdr3_aa: ATMEDRGEEKLF
v_call: TRBV20-1; cdr3_aa: SARGGSAYEQY
v_call: TRBV12-3/TRBV12-4; cdr3_aa: ASSYSDN
v_call: TRBV10-3; cdr3_aa: AIKRVGGYT
v_call: TRBV12-3/TRBV12-4; cdr3_aa: ASSSGQAQETQY
v_call: TRBV7-2; cdr3_aa: AGSGGSGELF
v_call: TRBV9; cdr3_aa: ASSALDWADTQY
v_call: TRBV24-1; cdr3_aa: ATRDRGPGEQF
v_call: TRBV21-1; cdr3_aa: ASSSPNRGDQPQH
v_call: TRBV12-3/TRBV12-4; cdr3_aa: ASSHPTGAANTIY
v_call: TRBV5-1; cdr3_aa: ASSLVGLAYNEQF
v_call: TRBV28; cdr3_aa: ASSLDLGGPLH
v_call: TRBV6-2/TRBV6-3; cdr3_aa: ASSFRNTGELF
v_call: TRBV6-5; cdr3_aa: ASSPPGSLTDTQY
v_call: TRBV4-2; cdr3_aa: ASSQTNVVLNSPLH
v_call: TRBV7-2; cdr3_aa: ASSFSQNQETQY
v_call: TRBV27; cdr3_aa: ASSISPDYEQY
v_call: TRBV29-1; cdr3_aa: SVARKNTEAF
v_call: TRBV6-2/TRBV6-3; cdr3_aa: ASSYRPLARLYNEQF
v_call: TRBV7-9; cdr3_aa: ASSLMGSGETQY
v_call: TRBV20-1; cdr3_aa: SARDPGTSGRAGTDTQY
v_call: TRBV25-1; cdr3_aa: ASSEGDRALLPYEQY